Shown below are 25 T cell receptor beta chains from a single sample sequenced in a study of blood T cells in healthy people across ages. It was with a sample-barcoded 5' primer and a J-beta primer mix that a second PCR of about 7 to 12 cycles was run. In TCRdb, the 5' RACE reads were re-called with MiXCR into one record per CDR3 protein. This sample has 1,500,000 or so distinct CDR3 sequences, with approximately 39% found just once. The specimen was blood. Receptors were obtained from a woman in her late teens or twenties in good health.

This rearrangement joins TRBV18 to TRBJ2-7; TRBD1 might be the D (6 bases). From germline, CDR1 is KGHSH and CDR2 LQKENI. The V gene lost 4 bases and the J gene lost 0 bases, with 16 bases spanning the gap. CDR3 length: 16 amino acids. The CDR3 reads CASSHSYREVSYEQYF. CDR3 DNA: TGTGCCAGCTCACACTCGTACAGGGAAGTCTCCTACGAGCAGTACTTC.

The table lists this clonotype with a few counts. The chain employs TRBV5-1 and TRBJ2-1; TRBD2 might be the D (5 bases). Germline CDR1 is SGHRS and CDR2 is YFSETQ. Between the trimmed V and J ends, which lost 4 bases and 10 bases, there was a span of 21 bases. The CDR3 has 15 residues. The CDR3 region has the DNA TGCGCCAGCAGCCCGCCCCCCCAACTAGTAGGGGAGCAGTTCTTC. The encoded protein is CASSPPPQLVGEQFF. The full variable domain, its missing parts supplied by reference TRBV5-1 and TRBJ2-1, is KAGVTQTPRYLIKTRGQQVTLSCSPISGHRSVSWYQQTPGQGLQFLFEYFSETQRNKGNFPGRFSGRQFSNSRSEMNVSTLELGDSALYLCASSPPPQLVGEQFFGPGTRLTVL.

The chain couples TRBV2 to TRBJ2-3; 8 nucleotides align to TRBD2. The CDR3 has 15 amino acids. CDR1 is SNHLY, CDR2 FYNNEI, per germline. V shed 10 bases and J 1 base; nucleotides not matched to a gene: 10. The CDR3: CANNVRAGGTDTQYF. The CDR3 nucleotides read TGTGCCAACAACGTGCGAGCGGGAGGCACAGATACGCAGTATTTT.

This clonotype turned up a few times. The chain combines TRBV4-1 with TRBJ1-2; the D is unclear. CDR3 length equals 15 residues. CDR1 is MGHRA, CDR2 YSYEKL, per germline. V was shortened by 3 bases and J by 2 bases, with 13 bases between the two germline ends. The CDR3 DNA follows: TGCGCCAGCAGCCAGGTAGACTCAGCAAACTATGGCTACACCTTC. Protein sequence: CASSQVDSANYGYTF.

This chain connects TRBV20-1 to TRBJ1-2, with D perhaps TRBD1 (6 bases). There are 13 residues in the CDR3. The germline V gene encodes CDR1 DFQATT and CDR2 SNEGSKA (reference sequence). V shed 5 bases and J shed 2 bases, with 12 bases lying between them. The CDR3 sequence: CSASFTGNYGYTF. The CDR3 DNA reads as TGCAGTGCTTCCTTCACAGGGAACTATGGCTACACCTTC.

This rearrangement joins TRBV15 to TRBJ2-7; 8 nucleotides line up with TRBD1. CDR1 and CDR2 (germline): LNHNV, YYDKDF (reference sequence). Losses at the gene ends were 2 bases for V and 7 bases for J; bases not matched to a gene: 7. The CDR3 spans 14 residues. CDR3 bases: TGTGCCACCAGCAGACAGGGGGCACGTACAGAGCAGTACTTC. Protein product: CATSRQGARTEQYF.

The chain carries TRBV6-5 and TRBJ1-4, with D possibly matching TRBD1 (6 bases). The V and J ends lost 8 bases and 8 bases respectively, with 15 bases between them. This CDR3 comprises 13 residues. Per germline, CDR1 MNHEY and CDR2 SVGAGI. The CDR3: CASGGRSWEKLFF. CDR3 DNA sequence: TGTGCCAGCGGGGGCAGGTCTTGGGAAAAACTGTTTTTT.

The CDR3: CASRSGQGATYEQYF. The CDR3 DNA reads TGTGCCAGCAGAAGTGGACAGGGGGCAACCTACGAGCAGTACTTC. The chain joins TRBV2 to TRBJ2-4; TRBD1 aligns across 11 bases. With the DNA end fitting TRBJ2-7 better, the J assignment may be wrong. There are 15 residues in the CDR3. Looked up from germline, CDR1 is SNHLY and CDR2 is FYNNEI.

The chain uses TRBV7-9 and TRBJ2-3, with 8 bases lining up with TRBD2. This CDR3 is built from 16 residues. CDR1 and CDR2 from the germline V gene are SEHNR and FQNEAQ (reference sequence). Trimming removed 0 bases from V and 4 bases from J; junction bases left unmatched: 6. Here the CDR3 DNA reads TGTGCCAGCAGCTTAGCCCCTAGCGGGTATCCAGATACGCAGTATTTT. Translating it yields CASSLAPSGYPDTQYF.

This rearrangement joins TRBV29-1 to TRBJ2-1; either TRBD1 or TRBD2 may supply D (5 bases each). Germline V gene data show CDR1 as SQVTM and CDR2 as ANQGSEA. Trimming removed 4 bases at V and 13 bases at J, with 26 bases between. The CDR3 is 15 residues long. The CDR3: CSVGMTALAVETQFF. In DNA form, the CDR3 reads TGCAGCGTTGGAATGACAGCCCTAGCAGTAGAGACCCAGTTCTTC.

In its sample, this clonotype was seen once. One junction end does not reproduce the germline sequence, and a read error may be involved. The chain uses TRBV7-8 and TRBJ2-1; D is unresolved. This CDR3 is 12 amino acids long. CDR1 is SGHVS, CDR2 FQNEAQ, per germline. Here the CDR3 reads CASSFLGDERFF. DNA for the CDR3: TGTGCCAGCAGCTTCCTCGGTGATGAGCGGTTCTTC.

This clonotype was recorded only once. One end of the junction does not line up with germline, which may come from a read error. The genes are TRBV5-1 and TRBJ1-1; perhaps TRBD1 as D (6 bases). Germline-derived CDR1 and CDR2 are SGHRS and YFSETQ. The CDR3 has 16 residues. CDR3 sequence reads: CASSSVRLGADTGAFF. For the CDR3, the DNA is TGCGCCAGCAGCTCAGTTCGGTTGGGGGCGGACACTGGAGCTTTCTTT.

V is TRBV7-2 and J is TRBJ2-1; D might be TRBD1 (6 bases). The CDR3 has 14 residues. CDR1 is SGHTA, CDR2 FQGNSA, per germline. Trimming stripped 3 bases from V and 12 bases from J, with 18 bases between. The CDR3 DNA reads TGTGCCAGCAGCTTTCAACAGGGTCCAGCGTGGCAGTTCTTC. This codes for CASSFQQGPAWQFF.

The gene calls are TRBV9 and TRBJ2-1; D remains unclear. This CDR3 comprises 15 residues. Per the germline V gene, CDR1 is SGDLS and CDR2 is YYNGEE. V was pared by 4 bases and J by 7 bases, with 18 bases between. CDR3 nucleotide sequence: TGTGCCAGCAGCCCTCTGGGCGCCTTATTGAATGAGCAGTTCTTC. As protein: CASSPLGALLNEQFF. Together with reference TRBV9 and TRBJ2-1, the CDR3 gives the full variable domain: DSGVTQTPKHLITATGQRVTLRCSPRSGDLSVYWYQQSLDQGLQFLIQYYNGEERAKGNILERFSAQQFPDLHSELNLSSLELGDSALYFCASSPLGALLNEQFFGPGTRLTVL.

The J gene is TRBJ1-6, the V gene TRBV7-9; tentatively, D is TRBD1 (5 bases). This CDR3 is built from 15 residues. The germline V gene has CDR1 SEHNR and CDR2 FQNEAQ (reference sequence). V was shortened by 3 bases and J by 7 bases, with 13 bases between the two germline ends. The CDR3 spells CASSFTTGGNSPLHF. CDR3 bases: TGTGCCAGCAGCTTTACCACAGGTGGCAATTCACCCCTCCACTTT.

The chain carries TRBV6-5 and TRBJ2-3; the match to TRBD1 covers 8 bases. Losses at the gene ends were 2 bases for V and 1 base for J; bases not matched to a gene: 5. The CDR3 contains 16 residues. CDR1 is MNHEY, CDR2 SVGAGI, per germline. CDR3 region: CASSYLGQEGTDTQYF. The CDR3, as DNA: TGTGCCAGCAGTTACCTGGGACAGGAGGGCACAGATACGCAGTATTTT.

This chain's CDR3 is CASSSGTILNEQYF. In DNA form, the CDR3 reads TGTGCCAGCAGTTCCGGGACAATATTGAATGAGCAGTACTTC. The chain joins TRBV12-3 or TRBV12-4 to TRBJ2-5; possible D gene TRBD1, 6 bases. Trimming removed 4 bases at V and 11 bases at J, with 20 bases between. The CDR3 has 14 amino acids.

Ten or more counts support this clonotype. The gene calls are TRBV5-1 and TRBJ2-1; possible D gene TRBD2, 6 bases. Trimming took 3 bases from V and 4 from J, leaving 14 bases between them. This CDR3 is built from 15 residues. CDR1 and CDR2 (germline): SGHRS, YFSETQ. The CDR3 loop is CASSSVQRGYNEQFF. CDR3 in DNA: TGCGCCAGCAGCTCAGTTCAACGGGGGTACAATGAGCAGTTCTTC.

This chain links TRBV7-3 with TRBJ2-3; D unclear. The CDR3 consists of 13 residues. Germline CDR1 SGHTA, CDR2 FQGTGA. Trimming took off 6 bases at V and 6 bases at J, with 13 bases between the two ends. This CDR3 is CASRVDGADTQYF. DNA for the CDR3: TGTGCCAGCAGGGTTGACGGCGCGGATACGCAGTATTTT.

The gene calls are TRBV27 and TRBJ2-7, with 12 positions matching TRBD2. Per the germline V gene, CDR1 is MNHEY and CDR2 is SMNVEV (reference sequence). The trim removed 6 bases at V and 2 bases at J, leaving 8 bases unmatched. The CDR3 is made up of 16 amino acids. DNA of the CDR3: TGTGCCAGCAGAAGCCCCTGGACTAGCGGGACCTACGAGCAGTACTTC. Protein sequence: CASRSPWTSGTYEQYF.

CDR3 loop: CATSRTGGLYTGELFF. For the CDR3, the DNA is TGTGCCACCAGCAGAACGGGAGGGTTATACACCGGGGAGCTGTTTTTT. The chain uses TRBV15 and TRBJ2-2; 8 bases match TRBD2. The CDR3 covers 16 residues. Germline assignment: CDR1 LNHNV and CDR2 YYDKDF (reference sequence). J lost 3 bases, V lost 2 bases, and 5 bases had no gene match.

This clonotype occurred a few times. V is TRBV20-1 and J is TRBJ1-1, with 9 bases lining up with TRBD1. The CDR3 length is 13 residues. CDR1 DFQATT and CDR2 SNEGSKA come from the germline V gene (reference sequence). V lost 4 bases and J lost 6; bases outside the gene matches: 6. This chain's CDR3 is CSATGQGKPEAFF. As DNA, the CDR3 is TGCAGTGCTACAGGACAGGGGAAACCTGAAGCTTTCTTT.

This clonotype was observed a handful of times. The chain recombines TRBV7-2 with TRBJ2-1; D is undetermined. There are 15 residues in the CDR3. V gave up 1 base and J gave up 0 bases, with 7 bases separating them. Germline CDR1 reads SGHTA; CDR2 reads FQGNSA. The CDR3 nucleotides read TGTGCCAGCAGCTTAGTTACGTTCTCCTACAATGAGCAGTTCTTC. It encodes CASSLVTFSYNEQFF.

In this sample, this clonotype turned up a few times. The V and J genes are TRBV5-1 and TRBJ1-2; 7 nucleotides line up with TRBD1. The germline V gene encodes CDR1 SGHRS and CDR2 YFSETQ. V trimming: 2 bases; J trimming: 6 bases; junction bases outside the gene matches: 7. This CDR3 spans 14 amino acids. The CDR3 protein is CASSFLTGIDGYTF. CDR3 in DNA: TGCGCCAGCAGCTTCCTGACAGGGATCGATGGCTACACCTTC.

In this sample, this clonotype turned up a few times. This chain uses TRBV12-3 or TRBV12-4 with TRBJ2-3, with 9 bases lining up with TRBD2. The CDR3 length is 16 residues. Germline trimming cut 5 bases from V and 1 base from J; bases unmatched to any gene: 7. CDR3 bases: TGTGCCAGCAGTCCCCGCGCTAGCGGGGGCACAGATACGCAGTATTTT. It yields the protein CASSPRASGGTDTQYF.